Many counts were recorded for the clone carrying this T cell receptor beta chain. The target antigen is unknown. This sample was taken from a study of CD8 T cells in ankylosing spondylitis. The study, taken as a whole, reports: Among TCR beta sequences, a motif of under ten highly homologous variants appeared characteristic of ankylosing spondylitis blood. Earlier studies detected some motif variants in reactive arthritis synovial fluid and blood.

TCRdb re-analysed the 5' RACE reads in MiXCR, keeping a single row per CDR3 protein. The sample holds more than 250,000 distinct CDR3 sequences; 6.5% to 10% are singletons and the top ten take roughly 15%. Germline CDR1 and CDR2: MGHRA and YSYEKL. V lost 2 bases to trimming and J lost 0 bases, with 11 bases between them. The CDR3 consists of 15 residues. The chain carries TRBV4-1 and TRBJ2-7; D unclear. This clonotype was obtained from a male donor with ankylosing spondylitis. What was sequenced was blood, either unsorted or a sorted T cell fraction (not recorded which). The CDR3 DNA reads TGCGCCAGCAGCCAATTCTCGGTGAGCTCCTACGAGCAGTACTTC. Residues: CASSQFSVSSYEQYF.